The 5 T cell receptor beta chains below were found in one sample sequenced in a study of cytomegalovirus exposure and HLA in healthy donors. It was with 60 Vbeta and 13 Jbeta primers that the PCR ran. Libraries were prepared by immunoSEQ multiplex PCR; TCRdb keeps only in-frame clonotypes and omits some of them. The repertoire holds some 130,000 clones, with about 86% as singletons. Sequencing input: PBMCs. The source of these receptors is a woman aged 25 to 39 in good health and CMV-seronegative.

This chain uses TRBV13 with TRBJ2-7; 8 bases map to TRBD2. The CDR3 contains 17 residues. CDR1 PRHDT and CDR2 FYEKMQ come from the germline V gene (reference sequence). J gave up 7 bases and V 5 bases, and 19 bases lay outside the gene matches. This chain's CDR3 is CASSRRLVAGRRGEQYF. The CDR3 DNA sequence: TGTGCCAGCAGCCGACGGTTGGTAGCGGGGAGGAGGGGTGAGCAGTACTTC.

The genes are TRBV7-8 and TRBJ2-1; D might be TRBD1 (6 bases). Trimming left V 2 bases short and J 2 bases short, with 10 bases between. The CDR3 is 15 amino acids. Germline V gene lookup returns CDR1 SGHVS and CDR2 FQNEAQ. The CDR3 region has the DNA TGTGCCAGCAGCTTACGGGCAGGGGCCTACAATGAGCAGTTCTTC. Residues: CASSLRAGAYNEQFF.

The chain links TRBV7-9 to TRBJ2-1; D gene ambiguous. The V gene's germline CDR1 is SEHNR and CDR2 FQNEAQ (reference sequence). The CDR3 consists of 11 residues. Trimming removed 5 bases from V and 12 bases from J, with 11 bases in between. The CDR3 DNA reads as TGTGCCAGCAGCCCAGACATACGGCAGTTCTTC. It translates to CASSPDIRQFF.

J is TRBJ2-7 and V is TRBV5-4; 8 bases match TRBD2. V shed 4 bases and J 9 bases; nucleotides not matched to a gene: 6. Germline V gives CDR1 SGHNT, CDR2 YYREEE (reference sequence). CDR3 length equals 12 residues. CDR3 region: CASSLWTSTQYF. The CDR3, as DNA: TGTGCCAGCAGCCTGTGGACTAGCACGCAGTACTTC.

The genes are TRBV9 and TRBJ1-4, with D possibly matching TRBD1 (5 bases). Trimming removed 5 bases from V and 0 bases from J, with 8 bases in between. Germline CDR1 SGDLS, CDR2 YYNGEE. This CDR3 is 14 amino acids long. CDR3 in amino acids: CASSQGTTNEKLFF. Written as DNA, the CDR3 is TGTGCCAGCAGTCAGGGTACAACTAATGAAAAACTGTTTTTT.